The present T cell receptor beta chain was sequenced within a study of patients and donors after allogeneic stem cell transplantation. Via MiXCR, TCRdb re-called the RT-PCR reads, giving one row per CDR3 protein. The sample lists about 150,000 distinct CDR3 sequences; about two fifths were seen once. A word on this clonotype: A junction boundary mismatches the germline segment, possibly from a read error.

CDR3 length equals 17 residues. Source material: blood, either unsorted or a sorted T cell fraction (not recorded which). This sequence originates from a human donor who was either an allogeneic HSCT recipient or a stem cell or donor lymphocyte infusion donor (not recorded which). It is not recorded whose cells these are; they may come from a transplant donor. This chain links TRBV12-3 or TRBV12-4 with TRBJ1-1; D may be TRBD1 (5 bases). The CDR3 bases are TGTGCCAGCAGGTACCGGGGCCTTTTATCAGGGAACACTGAAGTTTTCTTT. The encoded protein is CASRYRGLLSGNTEVFF.